The next 26 T cell receptor beta chains were all read from a single sample in a study of OX40 agonist ivuxolimab in advanced cancers. Generated by immunoSEQ multiplex PCR, the TCRdb table keeps only in-frame clones and is missing some. The sample holds approximately 60,000 clones, 92% seen once. This sample comprised CD4+ or CD8+ T cells sorted from blood, obtained in a trial of the OX40 agonist ivuxolimab. These receptors were obtained from an adult with an advanced solid tumor such as melanoma, head and neck, liver or kidney cancer.

This clone was detected once. This chain links TRBV7-3 with TRBJ1-3, with a tentative D call TRBD1 (5 bases). Germline assignment: CDR1 SGHTA and CDR2 FQGTGA. The CDR3 length is 16 residues. V was shortened by 6 bases and J by 0 bases, with 15 bases between the two germline ends. The CDR3 sequence: CASSRLRGFSGNTIYF. Here the CDR3 DNA reads TGTGCCAGCAGTCGCCTAAGGGGATTCTCTGGAAACACCATATATTTT.

The rearrangement links TRBV5-8 to TRBJ2-3; TRBD2 is a possible D gene (7 bases). The CDR3 is 17 residues long. Trimming removed 4 bases from V and 2 bases from J, with 20 bases in between. CDR1 SGHTS and CDR2 YDEGEE come from the germline V gene. CDR3: CASSRGGGALITDTQYF. DNA of the CDR3: TGTGCCAGCAGCCGTGGTGGGGGGGCGCTAATCACAGATACGCAGTATTTT.

CDR3 nucleotides: TGTGCCAGCAGCTTGGGACAGGGGGCCTCCGGGGAGCTGTTTTTT. Translated, it gives CASSLGQGASGELFF. The chain couples TRBV7-9 to TRBJ2-2; 12 bases line up with TRBD1. Unmatched junction bases numbered 2, after V lost 3 bases and J lost 6 bases. This CDR3 is built from 15 residues. Germline V gene sequence: CDR1 SEHNR, CDR2 FQNEAQ (reference sequence).

The V call is TRBV30, the J call TRBJ1-6, with D unclear. Germline V gene lookup returns CDR1 GTSNPN and CDR2 SVGIG (reference sequence). CDR3 length: 13 amino acids. Trimming shortened V by 6 bases and J by 7 bases, and 13 bases separated the two germline ends. DNA of the CDR3: TGTGCCTGCCGAAGGGAAAGGAATTCACCCCTCCACTTT. It yields the protein CACRRERNSPLHF. Using reference TRBV30 and TRBJ1-6 for the parts outside the CDR3, the full variable domain is SQTIHQWPATLVQPVGSPLSLECTVEGTSNPNLYWYRQAAGRGLQLLFYSVGIGQISSEVPQNLSASRPQDRQFILSSKKLLLSDSGFYLCACRRERNSPLHFGNGTRLTVT.

The chain links TRBV10-3 to TRBJ2-7, with a tentative D call TRBD2 (5 bases). V dropped 5 bases and J dropped 5 bases, with 7 bases sitting between them. The CDR3 length is 11 residues. The germline V gene encodes CDR1 ENHRY and CDR2 SYGVKD. CDR3 loop: CAISPRDEQYF. CDR3 sequence (DNA): TGTGCCATCAGTCCGAGGGACGAGCAGTACTTC.

As concerns this clone: At one end the junction does not follow the germline gene, possibly because of a read error. The V call is TRBV14, the J call TRBJ1-4; D call uncertain. Germline values: CDR1 SGHDN, CDR2 FVKESK. The CDR3 extends over 14 amino acids. CDR3 DNA sequence: TGTGCCAGCAGCCAAGAGCGCCCACGTCAGGAGGGATTCTTT. It translates to CASSQERPRQEGFF.

The V call is TRBV5-1, the J call TRBJ1-2; weak D call: TRBD1 (5 bases). Germline loops: CDR1 SGHRS, CDR2 YFSETQ. This CDR3 spans 14 amino acids. Trimming left V 4 bases short and J 8 bases short, with 18 bases between. The CDR3 DNA is TGCGCCAGCAGCCGCGGTGAGACAGAATACGGCTACACCTTC. Its translation: CASSRGETEYGYTF.

The gene calls are TRBV10-3 and TRBJ2-2; 9 positions match TRBD1. J was trimmed by 7 bases and V by 11 bases; bases with no gene match: 14. The CDR3 loop spans 15 amino acids. Germline V gene sequence: CDR1 ENHRY, CDR2 SYGVKD. The chain's CDR3 is CAAQSGQGLSGELFF. The CDR3 DNA sequence: TGTGCCGCGCAATCGGGACAGGGATTAAGCGGGGAGCTGTTTTTT.

J is TRBJ2-5 and V is TRBV29-1, with no clear D. CDR3 length equals 14 residues. Deletions cut 3 bases from V and 2 bases from J, with 13 bases between. Germline V lookup: CDR1 SQVTM, CDR2 ANQGSEA. The CDR3 DNA sequence: TGCAGCGTTGAGGGTACTGGCAGGCAAGAGACCCAGTACTTC. Its translation: CSVEGTGRQETQYF.

The chain has TRBV7-9 and TRBJ2-1; a possible D gene is TRBD2 (5 bases). CDR1 SEHNR and CDR2 FQNEAQ come from the germline V gene (reference sequence). With 5 bases removed from V and 9 bases from J, the gap between germline ends came to 11 bases. CDR3 length: 12 residues. The CDR3 DNA reads TGTGCCAGCAGCCGAGGGTTGGTTGAGCAGTTCTTC. This codes for CASSRGLVEQFF.

The V gene is TRBV30, the J gene TRBJ1-2, with TRBD1 as a possible D gene (5 bases). Trimming took off 6 bases at V and 8 bases at J, with 10 bases between the two ends. Per germline, CDR1 GTSNPN and CDR2 SVGIG (reference sequence). The CDR3 is made up of 10 amino acids. CDR3 amino acids: CACRDGGYTF. CDR3 DNA: TGTGCCTGCCGGGACGGCGGCTACACCTTC.

The V call is TRBV5-6, the J call TRBJ1-4; a possible D gene is TRBD1 (5 bases). The germline V gene encodes CDR1 SGHDT and CDR2 YYEEEE. V dropped 6 bases and J dropped 8 bases, with 20 bases sitting between them. CDR3 size: 15 residues. Written as DNA, the CDR3 is TGTGCCAGCAACTACAACGACTGGGACGAGGAAAAACTGTTTTTT. It is translated as CASNYNDWDEEKLFF.

This chain links TRBV10-3 with TRBJ2-2; 10 bases fit TRBD2. J lost 3 bases, V lost 8 bases, and 3 bases had no gene match. The CDR3 has 14 residues. CDR1 is ENHRY, CDR2 SYGVKD, per germline. The CDR3 sequence: CAIQRGGDTGELFF. Written as DNA, the CDR3 is TGTGCCATCCAGCGGGGGGGAGACACCGGGGAGCTGTTTTTT.

This chain connects TRBV2 to TRBJ2-7; D possibly corresponds to TRBD1 (6 bases). CDR1 is SNHLY and CDR2 is FYNNEI in the germline V gene. The CDR3 length is 12 residues. V was cut by 7 bases and J by 4 bases, with 11 bases left in between. The CDR3 loop reads CASTPTGYEQYF. Here the CDR3 DNA reads TGTGCCAGCACCCCGACAGGATACGAGCAGTACTTC.

The CDR3 region has the DNA TGTGCCAGCAGTTTATCCGGAACGAACACCGGGGAGCTGTTTTTT. This gives the protein CASSLSGTNTGELFF. J is TRBJ2-2 and V is TRBV27, with no clear D. V dropped 0 bases and J dropped 0 bases, with 5 bases sitting between them. The CDR3 runs to 15 residues. Germline V gene lookup returns CDR1 MNHEY and CDR2 SMNVEV (reference sequence).

This chain connects TRBV30 to TRBJ1-1; TRBD1 matches at 8 bases. CDR3 length equals 15 residues. With V trimmed by 3 bases and J by 0 bases, 6 bases remained unmatched. CDR1 is GTSNPN and CDR2 is SVGIG in the germline V gene (reference sequence). DNA for the CDR3: TGTGCCTGGAGCCCGGGGACAGGCCTGAACACTGAAGCTTTCTTT. This codes for CAWSPGTGLNTEAFF.

The chain carries TRBV5-1 and TRBJ2-1; 8 bases agree with TRBD1. After removal of 4 bases from V and 2 bases from J, the junction contained 8 bases not matched to a gene. The CDR3 spans 16 residues. The germline gives CDR1 SGHRS, CDR2 YFSETQ. The DNA for the CDR3 is TGCGCCAGCAGCCAGGAAGGACAGGGAACCTACAATGAGCAGTTCTTC. It translates to CASSQEGQGTYNEQFF.

This clone was recorded only once. CDR3: CASSEGGAYTGELFF. CDR3 DNA: TGTGCCAGCAGTGAAGGGGGCGCTTATACCGGGGAGCTGTTTTTT. The chain is built from TRBV2 and TRBJ2-2; tentative D call: TRBD1 (5 bases). Germline V lookup: CDR1 SNHLY, CDR2 FYNNEI. The CDR3 covers 15 residues. V dropped 1 base and J dropped 5 bases, with 11 bases sitting between them.

This clone was seen just once. CDR3 protein: CACNEVGTNEKLFF. The CDR3 DNA reads TGTGCCTGCAATGAAGTCGGGACTAATGAAAAACTGTTTTTT. V gene TRBV30 combines with J gene TRBJ1-4; D gene ambiguous. V was pared by 6 bases and J by 2 bases, with 13 bases between. Looked up from germline, CDR1 is GTSNPN and CDR2 is SVGIG (reference sequence). The CDR3 spans 14 residues.

CDR3 sequence: CASSLPELGEQYF. The CDR3 DNA sequence: TGTGCCAGCAGCTTACCCGAATTGGGGGAGCAGTACTTC. This chain joins TRBV7-2 and TRBJ2-7, with D unclear. Trimming took off 2 bases at V and 7 bases at J, with 12 bases between the two ends. CDR1 and CDR2 (germline): SGHTA, FQGNSA. This CDR3 is 13 amino acids long.

The V and J genes are TRBV6-1 and TRBJ1-5; D gene unclear. CDR3 length equals 15 residues. The V end lost 7 bases, the J end lost 1 base, and 14 bases lay between the germline ends. Germline values: CDR1 MNHNS, CDR2 SASEGT. The CDR3 sequence is CASTPLSGSNQPQHF. DNA of the CDR3: TGTGCCAGCACCCCCCTCTCGGGCAGCAATCAGCCCCAGCATTTT.

The chain is built from TRBV29-1 and TRBJ2-7; D unresolved. The CDR3 spans 12 residues. Trimming stripped 3 bases from V and 1 base from J, with 7 bases between. Germline V gene sequence: CDR1 SQVTM, CDR2 ANQGSEA. The CDR3 DNA reads as TGCAGCGTTGAGGACGGATCCTACGAGCAGTACTTC. It yields the protein CSVEDGSYEQYF.

The V gene is TRBV6-1, the J gene TRBJ2-1, with 7 nucleotides matching TRBD1. Germline CDR1 MNHNS, CDR2 SASEGT. The CDR3 is 13 residues long. With 9 bases clipped from V and 8 bases from J, the junction kept 10 bases outside the gene matches. CDR3 sequence: CASKTGAWDEQFF. CDR3 nucleotides: TGTGCCAGTAAAACAGGGGCCTGGGATGAGCAGTTCTTC.

This clone is a singleton in its sample. The chain recombines TRBV11-3 with TRBJ1-6, with D perhaps TRBD1 (6 bases). The CDR3 totals 11 residues. Germline V gene lookup returns CDR1 SGHNT and CDR2 YENEEA. Trimming pared 5 bases from V and 14 bases from J, leaving 10 bases between. The CDR3 spells CASSGGGTLHF. The CDR3 nucleotides read TGTGCCAGCAGCGGGGGCGGGACCCTCCACTTT.

This chain links TRBV6-5 with TRBJ2-3, with D uncertain. Trimming shortened V by 6 bases and J by 6 bases, and 7 bases separated the two germline ends. In germline, CDR1 is MNHEY, CDR2 SVGAGI. This CDR3 spans 11 amino acids. CDR3 bases: TGTGCCAGCAGGGGTGGGGATACGCAGTATTTT. Amino acid sequence: CASRGGDTQYF.

The V gene is TRBV5-1, the J gene TRBJ2-7; D may be TRBD1 (6 bases). Trimming left V 0 bases short and J 0 bases short, with 13 bases between. CDR3 size: 16 residues. Per germline, CDR1 SGHRS and CDR2 YFSETQ. The CDR3 sequence is CASSLEPPGVSYEQYF. The CDR3, as DNA: TGCGCCAGCAGCTTGGAGCCACCAGGGGTCTCCTACGAGCAGTACTTC.